Below are 4 T cell receptor beta chains sequenced from a single sample in a study of T cell responses to AZD1222 COVID-19 vaccine. Profiling relied on immunoSEQ multiplex PCR, and the TCRdb table lists in-frame clones only, not all of them. The profile shows roughly 130,000 clones, approximately 85% of them singletons. The sample was peripheral blood, taken on day 0 of AZD1222 vaccination. Receptor source: an adult in good health.

This chain joins TRBV7-3 and TRBJ2-2; no reliable D call. Germline values: CDR1 SGHTA, CDR2 FQGTGA. The V gene lost 1 base and the J gene lost 9 bases, with 3 bases spanning the gap. The CDR3 sequence is 11 residues long. CDR3 residues: CASSLRRELFF. The CDR3 DNA reads TGTGCCAGCAGCTTAAGGCGGGAGCTGTTTTTT.

The chain employs TRBV27 and TRBJ1-2, with 8 bases that match TRBD1. This CDR3 region has 13 residues. V lost 2 bases and J lost 7; bases outside the gene matches: 3. Germline V gene data show CDR1 as MNHEY and CDR2 as SMNVEV (reference sequence). The CDR3 protein is CASSLRQGLGYTF. CDR3 DNA sequence: TGTGCCAGCAGTTTAAGACAGGGGCTTGGCTACACCTTC.

The chain recombines TRBV4-1 with TRBJ1-1, with TRBD1 as a possible D gene (5 bases). The germline V and J ends were trimmed by 5 bases and 1 base, with 17 bases remaining between them. Germline values: CDR1 MGHRA, CDR2 YSYEKL. This CDR3 is 16 amino acids long. The DNA of the CDR3 is TGCGCCAGCAGCACGCCATCCCAAAGGGGGAACACTGAAGCTTTCTTT. Its protein product is CASSTPSQRGNTEAFF.

This sequence joins TRBV5-4 and TRBJ2-5; the match to TRBD2 covers 7 bases. This CDR3 comprises 17 residues. The junction had 16 bases not matched to a gene; V was cut back by 4 bases and J by 4 bases. CDR1 is SGHNT, CDR2 YYREEE, per germline (reference sequence). The CDR3 sequence: CASSLLLVAGERETQYF. The CDR3 DNA follows: TGTGCCAGCAGCCTTCTTCTAGTGGCGGGAGAAAGAGAGACCCAGTACTTC.